The sequence of this T cell receptor beta chain was determined in a study of identifying expanded T cells in peripheral blood. Produced via immunoSEQ multiplex PCR; TCRdb's table is partial and in-frame only. Of tens of thousands of clones listed, less than 90% are singletons. Only one count was recorded for this clone. The sequence was collected from a person aged 18-69 years in good health. The sequenced material came from blood.

The CDR3 DNA follows: TGTGCCAGCAGATTTCCAGCTAACTATGGCTACACCTTC. Amino acid sequence: CASRFPANYGYTF. V gene TRBV28 combines with J gene TRBJ1-2, with D unresolved. The V and J ends lost 6 bases and 0 bases respectively, with 8 bases between them. The CDR3 runs 13 residues. Per germline, CDR1 MDHEN and CDR2 SYDVKM.